Sequencing of this T cell receptor beta chain was carried out in a study of shared clonotypes between healthy human individuals. The CDR3 consists of 14 residues. Germline lookup yields CDR1 SQVTM and CDR2 ANQGSEA. V was shortened by 0 bases and J by 4 bases, with 13 bases between the two germline ends. The assay was run at deep level. The data were produced by immunoSEQ multiplex PCR, yet TCRdb's version contains in-frame clones alone and is incomplete. The table has about 1.5 million clones, approximately 98% seen once. The sequence derives from a man aged 25-40 years in good health. Sequenced sample: naive CD4+ T cells sorted from blood. Stated subset: CD45RA+ positively selected. The chain is built from TRBV29-1 and TRBJ2-7; D unresolved. The DNA of the CDR3 is TGCAGCGTTGAAGATGGGCTCGGCACTTACGAGCAGTACTTC. Protein: CSVEDGLGTYEQYF.